These 25 T cell receptor beta chains were sequenced from one sample in a study of T cell changes during pregnancy in multiple sclerosis. Only in-frame clones appear in the TCRdb table, and some are missing; sequencing was by immunoSEQ multiplex PCR. The sample yields roughly 18,000 clones, about 84% seen once. Source: CD8+ T cells from peripheral blood mononuclear cells, taken after pregnancy. The receptors were gathered from a female donor with multiple sclerosis, enrolled in a pregnancy study.

The V call is TRBV6-5, the J call TRBJ1-2; 7 nucleotides match TRBD1. Trimming removed 7 bases from V and 5 bases from J; junction bases left unmatched: 10. The CDR3 loop spans 14 amino acids. Per the germline V gene, CDR1 is MNHEY and CDR2 is SVGAGI. The CDR3 loop reads CASTYLGGAYGYTF. The CDR3 DNA is TGTGCCAGCACCTACTTAGGGGGCGCGTATGGCTACACCTTC.

The J gene is TRBJ2-7, the V gene TRBV6-5; 10 nucleotides agree with TRBD1. V lost 6 bases, J lost 2 bases, and 4 bases stayed unmatched. This CDR3 comprises 14 residues. CDR1 and CDR2 (germline): MNHEY, SVGAGI. CDR3 in amino acids: CASRTGTGAYEQYF. CDR3 coding DNA: TGTGCCAGCAGGACCGGGACAGGGGCCTACGAGCAGTACTTC.

The chain couples TRBV7-8 to TRBJ1-2; 10 bases line up with TRBD1. This CDR3 is 15 amino acids long. Germline values: CDR1 SGHVS, CDR2 FQNEAQ. V gave up 4 bases and J gave up 6 bases; unmatched junction bases: 8. The CDR3, as DNA: TGTGCCAGCAGCTCGACCGGGACAGGGGAGAATGGCTACACCTTC. Amino acid sequence: CASSSTGTGENGYTF.

The chain employs TRBV30 and TRBJ2-3; 10 positions agree with TRBD2. Unmatched junction bases numbered 16, after V lost 2 bases and J lost 11 bases. The CDR3 spans 16 residues. Per the germline V gene, CDR1 is GTSNPN and CDR2 is SVGIG (reference sequence). CDR3 loop: CAWSIRAWLAGERQYF. The CDR3 DNA is TGTGCCTGGAGTATTCGGGCGTGGCTAGCGGGGGAACGGCAGTATTTT.

This chain uses TRBV5-1 with TRBJ2-1; 9 nucleotides match TRBD1. The junction had 7 bases not matched to a gene; V was cut back by 4 bases and J by 2 bases. CDR3 length: 16 residues. Germline loops: CDR1 SGHRS, CDR2 YFSETQ. The CDR3 protein is CASSGTGLMTYNEQFF. CDR3 nucleotides: TGCGCCAGCAGCGGGACAGGGCTTATGACCTACAATGAGCAGTTCTTC.

The genes are TRBV4-2 and TRBJ2-1; D gene unclear. Per the germline V gene, CDR1 is LGHNA and CDR2 is YNFKEQ. Trimming removed 1 base at V and 8 bases at J, with 12 bases between. There are 14 residues in the CDR3. CDR3 loop: CASSQGDSNDEQFF. CDR3 in DNA: TGTGCCAGCAGCCAAGGAGACTCGAACGATGAGCAGTTCTTC.

The chain joins TRBV13 to TRBJ2-2; TRBD1 aligns across 9 bases. Looked up from germline, CDR1 is PRHDT and CDR2 is FYEKMQ (reference sequence). Germline trimming cut 5 bases from V and 7 bases from J; bases unmatched to any gene: 11. This CDR3 comprises 16 residues. The CDR3 loop is CASSPLRGQGIGELFF. CDR3 DNA sequence: TGTGCCAGCAGCCCCCTCCGGGGACAGGGAATCGGGGAGCTGTTTTTT.

V usage is TRBV19 and J usage is TRBJ1-2; the match to TRBD1 covers 9 bases. The CDR3 runs 17 residues. Germline V lookup: CDR1 LNHDA, CDR2 SQIVND (reference sequence). V shed 4 bases, J shed 6 bases, and the junction held 15 bases outside the gene matches. This CDR3 is CASSKRGQGGEVDGYTF. CDR3 DNA: TGTGCCAGTAGTAAACGGGGACAGGGCGGCGAGGTGGATGGCTACACCTTC.

This chain links TRBV27 with TRBJ2-7, with D uncertain. With 3 bases removed from V and 0 bases from J, the gap between germline ends came to 9 bases. CDR1 and CDR2 from the germline V gene are MNHEY and SMNVEV (reference sequence). CDR3 size: 14 residues. CDR3 region: CASSFKASSYEQYF. The CDR3 DNA follows: TGTGCCAGCAGTTTCAAGGCTAGCTCCTACGAGCAGTACTTC.

This rearrangement joins TRBV30 to TRBJ2-7; 10 positions agree with TRBD2. This CDR3 comprises 15 residues. Germline lookup yields CDR1 GTSNPN and CDR2 SVGIG (reference sequence). V gave up 3 bases and J gave up 5 bases; unmatched junction bases: 10. The CDR3 region is CAWRILAGEVHEQYF. The CDR3 DNA sequence: TGTGCCTGGAGGATTCTAGCGGGAGAGGTCCACGAGCAGTACTTC.

The V and J genes are TRBV4-1 and TRBJ2-7; D is possibly TRBD1 (6 bases). Germline CDR1 and CDR2: MGHRA and YSYEKL. V shed 0 bases and J shed 2 bases, with 14 bases lying between them. The CDR3 is 16 amino acids. CDR3 coding DNA: TGCGCCAGCAGCCAAGATGGTCAGGGGCTGACCTACGAGCAGTACTTC. Encoded protein: CASSQDGQGLTYEQYF.

V and J are TRBV6-5 and TRBJ1-1, with D unresolved. The V end was cut by 2 bases, the J end by 2 bases, with 9 bases between. Per germline, CDR1 MNHEY and CDR2 SVGAGI. There are 14 residues in the CDR3. This CDR3 is CASSYNEGNTEAFF. Here the CDR3 DNA reads TGTGCCAGCAGTTACAATGAGGGTAACACTGAAGCTTTCTTT.

This chain links TRBV5-5 with TRBJ2-7; D gene ambiguous. The germline CDR1 and CDR2 sequences are SGHKS and YYEKEE (reference sequence). V dropped 6 bases and J dropped 2 bases, with 15 bases sitting between them. This CDR3 is 14 amino acids long. The CDR3 here is CASNGPNKPYEQYF. CDR3 in DNA: TGTGCCAGCAATGGGCCTAACAAGCCCTACGAGCAGTACTTC.

V and J are TRBV15 and TRBJ2-5; maybe TRBD1 (6 bases). The CDR3 extends over 16 amino acids. The V and J ends lost 1 base and 5 bases respectively, with 17 bases between them. The V gene's germline CDR1 is LNHNV and CDR2 YYDKDF (reference sequence). CDR3 protein: CATSRGTVNDGETQYF. DNA of the CDR3: TGTGCCACCAGCAGAGGGACAGTTAACGACGGGGAGACCCAGTACTTC.

The chain employs TRBV14 and TRBJ2-3; 11 bases agree with TRBD2. From germline, CDR1 is SGHDN and CDR2 FVKESK. The V and J ends lost 4 bases and 4 bases, in that order; junction bases with no gene match: 4. The CDR3 extends over 15 amino acids. Here the CDR3 DNA reads TGTGCCAGCAGCCTACTAGCGGGAGTCGCAGATACGCAGTATTTT. Its translation is CASSLLAGVADTQYF. Using reference TRBV14 and TRBJ2-3 for the parts outside the CDR3, the full variable domain is EAGVTQFPSHSVIEKGQTVTLRCDPISGHDNLYWYRRVMGKEIKFLLHFVKESKQDESGMPNNRFLAERTGGTYSTLKVQPAELEDSGVYFCASSLLAGVADTQYFGPGTRLTVL.

This clone was seen a single time. The DNA for the CDR3 is TGTGCCAGCAGTTTTCAAAGTTTGGACAGTCCCTACGAGCAGTACTTC. Residues: CASSFQSLDSPYEQYF. The chain has TRBV28 and TRBJ2-7, with D possibly matching TRBD1 (6 bases). The CDR3 is 16 residues long. Deletions cut 3 bases from V and 2 bases from J, with 17 bases between. The germline V gene encodes CDR1 MDHEN and CDR2 SYDVKM.

The chain is built from TRBV4-3 and TRBJ2-1, with D uncertain. The CDR3 sequence is 16 residues long. V lost 1 base, J lost 0 bases, and 10 bases lay in between. The germline CDR1 and CDR2 sequences are LGHNA and YSLEER. The CDR3 bases are TGCGCCAGCAGCCAAGGGAGCGAAAGCTCCTACAATGAGCAGTTCTTC. Its protein product is CASSQGSESSYNEQFF.

The rearrangement links TRBV27 to TRBJ2-3; TRBD1 matches at 7 bases. J lost 0 bases, V lost 6 bases, and 3 bases had no gene match. Germline CDR1 is MNHEY and CDR2 is SMNVEV (reference sequence). The CDR3 covers 14 residues. CDR3 region: CASSEGASTDTQYF. The CDR3 coding sequence is TGTGCCAGCAGCGAGGGGGCTAGCACAGATACGCAGTATTTT.

As regards this clone: Distinct nucleotide sequences in the sample also encode this CDR3. The chain couples TRBV9 to TRBJ2-1; 9 bases agree with TRBD2. The V gene's germline CDR1 is SGDLS and CDR2 YYNGEE. The CDR3 sequence is 16 residues long. With 0 bases clipped from V and 4 bases from J, the junction kept 5 bases outside the gene matches. The CDR3 DNA reads TGTGCCAGCAGCGTAGGCGCTAGCGGGAAATACAATGAGCAGTTCTTC. It specifies CASSVGASGKYNEQFF.

This clone showed up just once. The DNA for the CDR3 is TGTGCCAGCAGCCAAGAAGGGTCGGGGGGCTATCGGGAGTGCACTGAAGCTTTCTTT. This translates into CASSQEGSGGYRECTEAFF. The genes are TRBV4-2 and TRBJ1-1; perhaps TRBD1 as D (6 bases). Trimming left V 0 bases short and J 4 bases short, with 24 bases between. CDR3 length: 19 amino acids. Germline V gives CDR1 LGHNA, CDR2 YNFKEQ.

The J gene is TRBJ2-7, the V gene TRBV27; D perhaps matches TRBD1 (6 bases). The CDR3 is 13 amino acids. Trimming removed 2 bases from V and 2 bases from J, with 7 bases in between. Per the germline V gene, CDR1 is MNHEY and CDR2 is SMNVEV (reference sequence). The CDR3 here is CASSLNRAYEQYF. The CDR3 bases are TGTGCCAGCAGTTTAAACAGGGCCTACGAGCAGTACTTC.

Details on this clone: The sample carries other DNA sequences with the same CDR3. The chain uses TRBV27 and TRBJ1-5, with D uncertain. The germline V gene has CDR1 MNHEY and CDR2 SMNVEV (reference sequence). This CDR3 contains 13 residues. V was pared by 5 bases and J by 1 base, with 6 bases between. CDR3 protein: CASSLGSNQPQHF. For the CDR3, the DNA is TGTGCCAGCAGTCTCGGGAGCAATCAGCCCCAGCATTTT.

The chain joins TRBV4-3 to TRBJ2-2, with D possibly being TRBD1 (6 bases). The CDR3 covers 17 residues. CDR1 and CDR2 (germline): LGHNA, YSLEER. The ends were cut back, 0 bases at V and 5 bases at J, with 16 bases in the middle. CDR3 protein: CASSQELRQAGTGELFF. The DNA for the CDR3 is TGCGCCAGCAGCCAAGAGCTACGACAGGCGGGTACCGGGGAGCTGTTTTTT.

The gene calls are TRBV6-4 and TRBJ2-3; the match to TRBD2 covers 11 bases. The ends lost 5 bases at V and 4 bases at J; junction bases unmatched: 8. The CDR3 is 16 residues long. CDR1 MRHNA and CDR2 SNTAGT come from the germline V gene. The CDR3 sequence: CASSSGSGGEPDTQYF. Here the CDR3 DNA reads TGTGCCAGCAGTTCCGGTAGCGGGGGGGAACCAGATACGCAGTATTTT.

This chain links TRBV7-9 with TRBJ2-3; TRBD1 aligns across 7 bases. V lost 4 bases to trimming and J lost 2 bases; unmatched junction nucleotides: 6. Germline CDR1 SEHNR, CDR2 FQNEAQ (reference sequence). This CDR3 is 15 amino acids long. CDR3 in DNA: TGTGCCAGCAGCTCGGGGACAGTAATCACAGATACGCAGTATTTT. Its protein is CASSSGTVITDTQYF.